This T cell receptor beta chain originates from a study of blood T cell repertoires in COVID-19. Study in general: Italy, Spain and the United States were the sources of the convalescent and acute COVID-19 samples.

This table comes from immunoSEQ multiplex PCR, and its TCRdb copy is limited to in-frame clones, with some not included. The sample has around 310,000 clones, around 90% seen once. There are 17 residues in the CDR3. V was clipped by 2 bases and J by 6 bases; unmatched bases: 14. Germline V gene sequence: CDR1 MNHEY, CDR2 SMNVEV (reference sequence). Those enrolled, adults aged 18 to 89 years, came from about two dozen US areas. Participants had their cohort set by participant-reported clinical history. The source of this sequence is a man aged 25-45 years who had recovered from COVID-19. Sample: PBMCs or T cells enriched from blood (not recorded which). The chain couples TRBV27 to TRBJ2-3; 7 bases fit TRBD1. The chain's CDR3 is CASSLPPRQGPVDTQYF. CDR3 in DNA: TGTGCCAGCAGTTTACCCCCTAGACAGGGCCCCGTGGATACGCAGTATTTT.